These 30 T cell receptor beta chains were all obtained from the same sample, sequenced in a study of radiation and T cells in renal cell carcinoma. Using immunoSEQ multiplex PCR, the repertoire was profiled, and TCRdb retains in-frame clones only, with some absent. The sample consists of around 140,000 clones, about 87% of them appearing once. Time point described: baseline pretreatment blood. Indicated treatment: 15 Gy SBRT to primary tumor, nephrectomy 4 weeks later. The source material was blood, sampled from a patient whose treatment included radiotherapy and nephrectomy. These receptors were collected from an older woman with renal cell carcinoma.

The rearrangement joins TRBV28 to TRBJ1-3, with 11 bases fitting TRBD1. Germline V gene sequence: CDR1 MDHEN, CDR2 SYDVKM. The junction had 7 bases not matched to a gene; V was cut back by 5 bases and J by 4 bases. The CDR3 is 16 amino acids. The CDR3 nucleotides are TGTGCCAGCAGTCCCTGGGACAGGGGGGAAGGAAACACCATATATTTT. Protein product: CASSPWDRGEGNTIYF.

The rearrangement uses TRBV27 and TRBJ2-2; no clear D. CDR3 size: 13 residues. Germline V gives CDR1 MNHEY, CDR2 SMNVEV (reference sequence). V lost 8 bases, J lost 4 bases, and 11 bases lay in between. The CDR3 region has the DNA TGTGCCAGCCCTTTTGCCCGCACCGGGGAGCTGTTTTTT. Residues: CASPFARTGELFF.

This clone was recorded once. The rearrangement joins TRBV5-4 to TRBJ2-2, with TRBD2 as a possible D gene (5 bases). V was cut by 4 bases and J by 6 bases, with 16 bases left in between. In germline, CDR1 is SGHNT, CDR2 YYREEE (reference sequence). This CDR3 region has 15 residues. CDR3 loop: CASSPADRAAGELFF. For the CDR3, the DNA is TGTGCCAGCAGCCCGGCCGATCGAGCGGCCGGGGAGCTGTTTTTT. Complete variable domain (other parts from reference TRBV5-4 and TRBJ2-2): ETGVTQSPTHLIKTRGQQVTLRCSSQSGHNTVSWYQQALGQGPQFIFQYYREEENGRGNFPPRFSGLQFPNYSSELNVNALELDDSALYLCASSPADRAAGELFFGEGSRLTVL.

The chain has TRBV30 and TRBJ1-2; maybe TRBD1 (6 bases). Trimming took off 4 bases at V and 5 bases at J, with 14 bases between the two ends. There are 13 residues in the CDR3. Germline V gene data show CDR1 as GTSNPN and CDR2 as SVGIG (reference sequence). The CDR3, as DNA: TGTGCCTGGACCCCGGGACAACTGTATGGCTACACCTTC. It codes for CAWTPGQLYGYTF.

The CDR3 DNA reads as TGTGCCAGCAGCTTAGGACAGGGGAGCTCTGGAAACACCATATATTTT. Its protein is CASSLGQGSSGNTIYF. V gene TRBV7-9 combines with J gene TRBJ1-3; TRBD1 agrees at 8 bases. Germline CDR1 reads SEHNR; CDR2 reads FQNEAQ (reference sequence). V was clipped by 1 base and J by 0 bases; unmatched bases: 2. The CDR3 has 16 amino acids.

The chain has TRBV30 and TRBJ2-7; D tentatively fits TRBD1 or TRBD2 (5 bases each). V dropped 0 bases and J dropped 5 bases, with 8 bases sitting between them. Germline CDR1 reads GTSNPN; CDR2 reads SVGIG (reference sequence). There are 12 residues in the CDR3. As DNA, the CDR3 is TGTGCCTGGAGTGTCAAGGGACACGAGCAGTACTTC. Its translation: CAWSVKGHEQYF.

V and J are TRBV5-6 and TRBJ1-4; D is possibly TRBD1 (5 bases). Germline values: CDR1 SGHDT, CDR2 YYEEEE. This CDR3 has 16 amino acids. V lost 7 bases, J lost 7 bases, and 23 bases lay in between. The CDR3 reads CASGPSGRGSSEKLFF. The CDR3 DNA reads as TGTGCCAGCGGCCCCTCGGGAAGGGGATCAAGTGAAAAACTGTTTTTT.

The sample holds one count of this clone. This rearrangement joins TRBV7-2 to TRBJ2-7; D not certain. In germline, CDR1 is SGHTA, CDR2 FQGNSA. This CDR3 spans 15 amino acids. With 0 bases removed from V and 3 bases from J, the gap between germline ends came to 12 bases. The CDR3 sequence: CASSLAGLRDYEQYF. Written as DNA, the CDR3 is TGTGCCAGCAGCTTAGCGGGTCTGAGAGACTACGAGCAGTACTTC.

The CDR3 loop is CASSSPSTGAGNTIYF. The CDR3 DNA is TGTGCCAGCAGTTCCCCCTCGACAGGGGCTGGAAACACCATATATTTT. The J gene is TRBJ1-3, the V gene TRBV28; 8 bases are a match to TRBD1. The V gene end was trimmed by 4 bases and the J gene end by 2 bases; junction bases not matched to a gene: 7. The CDR3 is made up of 16 amino acids. Germline loops: CDR1 MDHEN, CDR2 SYDVKM.

The rearrangement links TRBV29-1 to TRBJ2-1; D is unclear. The CDR3 extends over 12 amino acids. V lost 2 bases and J lost 9, with 11 bases in between. Germline values: CDR1 SQVTM, CDR2 ANQGSEA. CDR3 protein: CSVEKLIGEQFF. The DNA for the CDR3 is TGCAGCGTTGAAAAGCTGATTGGTGAGCAGTTCTTC.

The chain is built from TRBV4-2 and TRBJ2-5; 10 bases are a match to TRBD2. The CDR3 is made up of 16 amino acids. Per the germline V gene, CDR1 is LGHNA and CDR2 is YNFKEQ. With V trimmed by 4 bases and J by 0 bases, 5 bases remained unmatched. DNA for the CDR3: TGTGCCAGCAGCCCAGGACTAGCGGCGTACCAAGAGACCCAGTACTTC. This sequence encodes CASSPGLAAYQETQYF.

V gene TRBV25-1 combines with J gene TRBJ2-7; D is possibly TRBD1 or TRBD2 (6 bases each). Trimming removed 10 bases from V and 0 bases from J, with 16 bases in between. The CDR3 loop spans 14 amino acids. Germline CDR1 reads MGHDK; CDR2 reads SYGVNS. Here the CDR3 reads CATGGKINSYEQYF. The CDR3 DNA reads as TGTGCCACCGGGGGCAAAATTAACTCCTACGAGCAGTACTTC.

This chain connects TRBV15 to TRBJ2-2; the match to TRBD2 covers 11 bases. The CDR3 extends over 17 amino acids. V lost 1 base, J lost 4 bases, and 5 bases stayed unmatched. Per germline, CDR1 LNHNV and CDR2 YYDKDF (reference sequence). The CDR3, as DNA: TGTGCCACCAGCAGAGGACTAGCGGGGAGCGGCACCGGGGAGCTGTTTTTT. Protein sequence: CATSRGLAGSGTGELFF.

This chain uses TRBV7-2 with TRBJ2-5, with D unresolved. With 5 bases removed from V and 4 bases from J, the gap between germline ends came to 11 bases. The CDR3 covers 13 residues. Per germline, CDR1 SGHTA and CDR2 FQGNSA. The CDR3 nucleotides are TGTGCCAGCAGCGTCGTTTTCCGAGAGACCCAGTACTTC. This translates into CASSVVFRETQYF. Complete variable domain (other parts from reference TRBV7-2 and TRBJ2-5): GAGVSQSPSNKVTEKGKDVELRCDPISGHTALYWYRQSLGQGLEFLIYFQGNSAPDKSGLPSDRFSAERTGGSVSTLTIQRTQQEDSAVYLCASSVVFRETQYFGPGTRLLVL.

J is TRBJ1-5 and V is TRBV4-3; 8 nucleotides match TRBD1. Germline assignment: CDR1 LGHNA and CDR2 YSLEER. The CDR3 extends over 14 amino acids. V lost 0 bases to trimming and J lost 6 bases; unmatched junction nucleotides: 1. The CDR3 reads CASSQETGVQPQHF. The CDR3 DNA reads as TGCGCCAGCAGCCAAGAGACAGGGGTTCAGCCCCAGCATTTT.

The V call is TRBV7-3, the J call TRBJ2-1; TRBD2 matches at 15 bases. The CDR3 contains 16 residues. The germline V gene has CDR1 SGHTA and CDR2 FQGTGA. The V and J ends lost 5 bases and 4 bases, in that order; junction bases with no gene match: 3. The CDR3 nucleotides are TGTGCCAGCAGCCTAGGGACTAGCGGGGGGTACAATGAGCAGTTCTTC. Amino acid sequence: CASSLGTSGGYNEQFF.

The CDR3 reads CASSLIDGYEQYF. The DNA for the CDR3 is TGTGCCAGCAGCTTAATCGATGGCTACGAGCAGTACTTC. The V and J genes are TRBV7-3 and TRBJ2-7; no reliable D call. Trimming removed 1 base at V and 3 bases at J, with 7 bases between. Germline CDR1 and CDR2: SGHTA and FQGTGA. The CDR3 spans 13 residues.

This clone was seen only a few times. This sequence joins TRBV30 and TRBJ1-4; 10 bases agree with TRBD1. CDR1 GTSNPN and CDR2 SVGIG come from the germline V gene (reference sequence). The CDR3 runs 15 residues. J was trimmed by 8 bases and V by 3 bases; bases with no gene match: 9. CDR3 sequence reads: CAWSAGDRGGEKLFF. The CDR3 DNA sequence: TGTGCCTGGAGCGCTGGGGACAGGGGAGGGGAAAAACTGTTTTTT.

The chain is built from TRBV4-3 and TRBJ2-3, with 12 bases matching TRBD2. Trimming took 4 bases from V and 4 from J; bases not matched to a gene: 9. Per the germline V gene, CDR1 is LGHNA and CDR2 is YSLEER. This CDR3 spans 17 amino acids. In nucleotides, the CDR3 is TGCGCCAGCAGCCCATCGTCTAGCGGGGGGGCTGCAGATACGCAGTATTTT. Translated, it gives CASSPSSSGGAADTQYF.

The rearrangement joins TRBV28 to TRBJ2-7; D gene uncertain. The V end was cut by 3 bases, the J end by 1 base, with 4 bases between. The germline V gene encodes CDR1 MDHEN and CDR2 SYDVKM. This CDR3 is built from 12 residues. CDR3 bases: TGTGCCAGCAGTTTCCAGTCCTACGAGCAGTACTTC. This gives the protein CASSFQSYEQYF.

The V gene is TRBV6-5, the J gene TRBJ1-6; 8 bases are shared with TRBD1. This CDR3 is 16 amino acids long. V was pared by 2 bases and J by 6 bases, with 6 bases of the junction left unmatched. Germline V CDR1 and CDR2: MNHEY, SVGAGI. The CDR3 DNA is TGTGCCAGCAGTTACACAACAGGGGGTCGTAATTCACCCCTCCACTTT. It is translated as CASSYTTGGRNSPLHF.

The CDR3 DNA follows: TGTGCCAGCAGCCGGACAGATGACTACGAGCAGTACTTC. It specifies CASSRTDDYEQYF. The V gene is TRBV7-9, the J gene TRBJ2-7, with a tentative D call TRBD1 (6 bases). Per the germline V gene, CDR1 is SEHNR and CDR2 is FQNEAQ (reference sequence). CDR3 length equals 13 residues. V was pared by 5 bases and J by 3 bases, with 11 bases between.

The J gene is TRBJ1-4, the V gene TRBV7-2, with D possibly being TRBD1 (5 bases). CDR3 length: 15 residues. Between the trimmed V and J ends, which lost 5 bases and 8 bases, there was a span of 18 bases. Per germline, CDR1 SGHTA and CDR2 FQGNSA. The CDR3 DNA follows: TGTGCCAGCAGCCCGGGACGGGCCTGGTGGGAAAAACTGTTTTTT. The encoded protein is CASSPGRAWWEKLFF.

J is TRBJ2-2 and V is TRBV2; 8 bases line up with TRBD1. Trimming at V came to 5 bases and at J to 6 bases, leaving 11 bases not matched to a gene. This CDR3 comprises 16 residues. The germline CDR1 and CDR2 sequences are SNHLY and FYNNEI. CDR3 in DNA: TGTGCCAGCAGTATCGGACAGGGAGGTCTGGCCGGGGAGCTGTTTTTT. This sequence encodes CASSIGQGGLAGELFF.

The V gene is TRBV29-1, the J gene TRBJ2-7, with D tentatively TRBD1 or TRBD2 (5 bases each). Germline V lookup: CDR1 SQVTM, CDR2 ANQGSEA. The CDR3 is made up of 15 amino acids. V was trimmed by 0 bases and J by 0 bases, leaving 12 bases between them. CDR3 in DNA: TGCAGCGTTGAAGATCCCCAGGGAGACTCCTACGAGCAGTACTTC. It yields the protein CSVEDPQGDSYEQYF.

CDR3 amino acids: CASSPHRGANTEAFF. CDR3 in DNA: TGTGCCAGCAGCCCGCACAGGGGAGCGAACACTGAAGCTTTCTTT. The J gene is TRBJ1-1, the V gene TRBV11-3, with TRBD1 matching over 7 bases. CDR3 length: 15 amino acids. Germline CDR1 and CDR2: SGHNT and YENEEA. J lost 1 base, V lost 5 bases, and 7 bases had no gene match.

The CDR3 reads CASSLGLDSPLHF. The CDR3 DNA reads as TGTGCCAGCAGCTTAGGGCTGGATTCACCCCTCCACTTT. V and J are TRBV7-2 and TRBJ1-6; D is unclear. V was clipped by 1 base and J by 8 bases, with 6 bases between them. The germline V gene has CDR1 SGHTA and CDR2 FQGNSA. The CDR3 is 13 amino acids.

This clone occurred once. The gene calls are TRBV18 and TRBJ2-2, with unresolved D. Between the trimmed V and J ends, which lost 3 bases and 0 bases, there was a span of 5 bases. The germline V gene encodes CDR1 KGHSH and CDR2 LQKENI. There are 14 residues in the CDR3. The CDR3 loop reads CASSPTTNTGELFF. Written as DNA, the CDR3 is TGTGCCAGCTCACCTACAACGAACACCGGGGAGCTGTTTTTT.

This clone was found once. This rearrangement joins TRBV11-2 to TRBJ2-7; D is possibly TRBD2 (6 bases). V lost 2 bases, J lost 0 bases, and 8 bases lay in between. This CDR3 contains 14 residues. The germline V gene has CDR1 SGHAT and CDR2 FQNNGV. For the CDR3, the DNA is TGTGCCAGCAGCTTACGCGGGGCCTCCTACGAGCAGTACTTC. It is translated as CASSLRGASYEQYF.

The chain carries TRBV10-3 and TRBJ2-3; D is uncertain. CDR3 length equals 12 residues. The V gene's germline CDR1 is ENHRY and CDR2 SYGVKD. V shed 4 bases and J shed 0 bases, with 2 bases lying between them. The DNA for the CDR3 is TGTGCCATCAGTGGGAGCACAGATACGCAGTATTTT. It encodes CAISGSTDTQYF.